Listed here are 32 T cell receptor beta chains from one sample, sequenced in a study of human thymus T cells. Produced via immunoSEQ multiplex PCR; TCRdb's table is partial and in-frame only. This sample has tens of thousands of clones, with about 95% found just once. Resections were taken during corrective heart surgery, and the thymus tissue came from these. Sequenced input: thymus tissue. Receptors were obtained from a girl under three years old with a congenital heart defect but otherwise immunologically healthy.

The genes are TRBV5-1 and TRBJ2-5; 9 nucleotides line up with TRBD2. J lost 3 bases, V lost 3 bases, and 9 bases had no gene match. Germline CDR1 and CDR2: SGHRS and YFSETQ. The CDR3 loop spans 16 amino acids. CDR3 sequence: CASSSRGSGRKETQYF. The CDR3 DNA sequence: TGCGCCAGCAGCTCCCGAGGTAGCGGGAGAAAAGAGACCCAGTACTTC.

The chain combines TRBV5-1 with TRBJ1-2; perhaps TRBD1 as D (5 bases). CDR1 and CDR2 (germline): SGHRS, YFSETQ. This CDR3 is built from 17 residues. Trimming removed 0 bases at V and 8 bases at J, with 23 bases between. Here the CDR3 DNA reads TGCGCCAGCAGCTTGGCTAAGAGGGGCTGGGGATATAAGGGCTACACCTTC. Protein: CASSLAKRGWGYKGYTF.

The V gene is TRBV5-5, the J gene TRBJ1-1, with D uncertain. V shed 0 bases and J shed 0 bases, with 9 bases lying between them. Germline V gene lookup returns CDR1 SGHKS and CDR2 YYEKEE (reference sequence). The CDR3 is 15 amino acids. This CDR3 is CASSLVEAVNTEAFF. The DNA of the CDR3 is TGTGCCAGCAGCTTGGTGGAGGCAGTGAACACTGAAGCTTTCTTT.

The chain joins TRBV4-3 to TRBJ2-7; 10 nucleotides match TRBD2. CDR1 and CDR2 from the germline V gene are LGHNA and YSLEER. Trimming removed 3 bases from V and 3 bases from J; junction bases left unmatched: 5. The CDR3 has 15 residues. The CDR3 is CASSQRTSGFYEQYF. The CDR3 DNA follows: TGCGCCAGCAGCCAGCGGACTAGCGGCTTCTACGAGCAGTACTTC.

The chain carries TRBV7-2 and TRBJ2-3, with D tentatively TRBD1 or TRBD2 (5 bases each). Trimming pared 5 bases from V and 2 bases from J, leaving 23 bases between. Germline CDR1 reads SGHTA; CDR2 reads FQGNSA. The CDR3 spans 18 residues. CDR3 residues: CASSDLLPGPNLTDTQYF. For the CDR3, the DNA is TGTGCCAGCAGCGACCTCCTCCCGGGACCAAATCTCACAGATACGCAGTATTTT.

The chain employs TRBV11-2 and TRBJ1-1; 9 bases map to TRBD1. Germline lookup yields CDR1 SGHAT and CDR2 FQNNGV. The CDR3 totals 17 residues. The V gene end was trimmed by 1 base and the J gene end by 1 base; junction bases not matched to a gene: 7. The CDR3 protein is CASSLGTYRGPNTEAFF. As DNA, the CDR3 is TGTGCCAGCAGCTTAGGAACCTACAGGGGGCCGAACACTGAAGCTTTCTTT.

This rearrangement joins TRBV7-3 to TRBJ2-2; tentatively, D is TRBD2 (5 bases). The CDR3 runs 13 residues. Per germline, CDR1 SGHTA and CDR2 FQGTGA. V shed 6 bases and J shed 4 bases, with 9 bases lying between them. The CDR3 DNA reads as TGTGCCAGCAGTCCGAGCGGCACCGGGGAGCTGTTTTTT. Its protein is CASSPSGTGELFF.

The chain is built from TRBV30 and TRBJ1-2, with 8 bases fitting TRBD1. Trimming cost V 8 bases and J 7 bases; bases outside gene matches: 9. The CDR3 runs to 12 residues. Per the germline V gene, CDR1 is GTSNPN and CDR2 is SVGIG (reference sequence). CDR3 nucleotide sequence: TGTGCCGGACGGCAGGGGGCGTTTGGCTACACCTTC. Its translation is CAGRQGAFGYTF.

The rearrangement joins TRBV4-2 to TRBJ2-7; D ambiguous. This CDR3 spans 21 amino acids. Trimming removed 0 bases from V and 5 bases from J, with 32 bases in between. CDR1 and CDR2 (germline): LGHNA, YNFKEQ. The CDR3 loop is CASSQDGSSSILLLGSHEQYF. CDR3 sequence (DNA): TGTGCCAGCAGCCAAGATGGCAGCAGCTCCATCTTGCTCCTAGGGTCCCACGAGCAGTACTTC.

The rearrangement links TRBV28 to TRBJ1-4; no firm D call. V dropped 6 bases and J dropped 4 bases, with 3 bases sitting between them. This CDR3 has 11 amino acids. The V gene's germline CDR1 is MDHEN and CDR2 SYDVKM. CDR3 sequence reads: CASRNNEKLFF. CDR3 DNA: TGTGCCAGCAGGAATAATGAAAAACTGTTTTTT.

Only a few counts were recorded for this clone. The rearrangement uses TRBV30 and TRBJ1-1; D perhaps matches TRBD1 (6 bases). Germline values: CDR1 GTSNPN, CDR2 SVGIG (reference sequence). The CDR3 is 13 amino acids. V was pared by 1 base and J by 3 bases, with 9 bases between. The CDR3 sequence: CAWSGGGDTEAFF. The CDR3 DNA reads TGTGCCTGGAGTGGAGGGGGGGACACTGAAGCTTTCTTT. Supplemented by reference TRBV30 and TRBJ1-1, the full variable domain reads SQTIHQWPATLVQPVGSPLSLECTVEGTSNPNLYWYRQAAGRGLQLLFYSVGIGQISSEVPQNLSASRPQDRQFILSSKKLLLSDSGFYLCAWSGGGDTEAFFGQGTRLTVV.

The chain uses TRBV5-3 and TRBJ2-1; 8 positions match TRBD2. TRBV5-3 is designated an ORF whose function remains uncertain. J was trimmed by 2 bases and V by 2 bases; bases with no gene match: 18. The CDR3 sequence is 20 residues long. In DNA form, the CDR3 reads TGTGCCAGAAGCTTAACAACTCCCCAAAATAGCGGGATGCCCTACAATGAGCAGTTCTTC. Its protein is CARSLTTPQNSGMPYNEQFF.

This clone showed up just once. V and J are TRBV27 and TRBJ2-1, with 7 bases aligning to TRBD2. Germline CDR1 and CDR2: MNHEY and SMNVEV (reference sequence). The CDR3 is made up of 14 amino acids. With V trimmed by 4 bases and J by 4 bases, 4 bases remained unmatched. CDR3 sequence: CASSWTRTYNEQFF. CDR3 nucleotide sequence: TGTGCCAGCAGTTGGACTAGGACATACAATGAGCAGTTCTTC.

The chain has TRBV18 and TRBJ1-4; D is uncertain. CDR3 size: 15 residues. The germline V gene has CDR1 KGHSH and CDR2 LQKENI. V lost 1 base, J lost 5 bases, and 11 bases lay in between. Here the CDR3 DNA reads TGTGCCAGCTCACCACTTAGGACGGAGAATGAAAAACTGTTTTTT. Its protein is CASSPLRTENEKLFF.

The chain recombines TRBV11-2 with TRBJ2-1, with 7 nucleotides matching TRBD2. J lost 1 base, V lost 6 bases, and 9 bases had no gene match. Looked up from germline, CDR1 is SGHAT and CDR2 is FQNNGV. This CDR3 has 16 residues. CDR3 DNA sequence: TGTGCCAGCAGTCTCGGGGGGACTCCTTCCTACAATGAGCAGTTCTTC. Translated: CASSLGGTPSYNEQFF.

There are a few counts of this clone. In DNA form, the CDR3 reads TGCAGCGTTGTTGAGACAGGAGTCTCTGGAAACACCATATATTTT. This translates into CSVVETGVSGNTIYF. J is TRBJ1-3 and V is TRBV29-1, with a weak D call TRBD1 (6 bases). V was trimmed by 4 bases and J by 0 bases, leaving 13 bases between them. The CDR3 loop spans 15 amino acids. The germline CDR1 and CDR2 sequences are SQVTM and ANQGSEA.

The CDR3 sequence: CASSLSLRTHEQFF. The CDR3 coding sequence is TGCGCCAGCAGCTTGTCCCTCCGTACCCATGAGCAGTTCTTC. The rearrangement links TRBV5-1 to TRBJ2-1, with D unclear. Trimming took 1 base from V and 8 from J, leaving 13 bases between them. Looked up from germline, CDR1 is SGHRS and CDR2 is YFSETQ. The CDR3 contains 14 residues.

The gene calls are TRBV7-9 and TRBJ1-1; unclear D gene. The CDR3 covers 13 residues. Germline CDR1 and CDR2: SEHNR and FQNEAQ (reference sequence). Trimming left V 3 bases short and J 6 bases short, with 11 bases between. The CDR3 loop reads CASSFGRDAEAFF. The CDR3 DNA follows: TGTGCCAGCAGCTTCGGAAGGGATGCTGAAGCTTTCTTT. The whole variable domain, filled in from reference TRBV7-9 and TRBJ1-1, reads DTGVSQNPRHKITKRGQNVTFRCDPISEHNRLYWYRQTLGQGPEFLTYFQNEAQLEKSRLLSDRFSAERPKGSFSTLEIQRTEQGDSAMYLCASSFGRDAEAFFGQGTRLTVV.

This chain joins TRBV29-1 and TRBJ2-5; D might be TRBD1 or TRBD2, each matching 7 bases. Germline CDR1 and CDR2: SQVTM and ANQGSEA. The CDR3 runs 18 residues. The V end was cut by 3 bases, the J end by 1 base, with 24 bases between. The CDR3 DNA sequence: TGCAGCGTTGATGAGGGGAGGGGGCGCGGAGGACTCCAAGAGACCCAGTACTTC. Its protein product is CSVDEGRGRGGLQETQYF.

The V and J genes are TRBV30 and TRBJ1-2; D gene uncertain. Deletions cut 3 bases from V and 1 base from J, with 6 bases between. CDR3 length: 12 residues. Germline V lookup: CDR1 GTSNPN, CDR2 SVGIG (reference sequence). The CDR3 loop is CAWRWDNYGYTF. CDR3 DNA sequence: TGTGCCTGGAGATGGGATAACTATGGCTACACCTTC.

The V call is TRBV10-3, the J call TRBJ2-2; perhaps TRBD1 as D (6 bases). Germline values: CDR1 ENHRY, CDR2 SYGVKD. Trimming left V 9 bases short and J 1 base short, with 15 bases between. The CDR3 is made up of 15 amino acids. The CDR3 is CAISTGKGNTGELFF. The CDR3 region has the DNA TGTGCCATTTCTACAGGGAAGGGGAACACCGGGGAGCTGTTTTTT.

This rearrangement joins TRBV4-1 to TRBJ2-3, with D perhaps matching TRBD1 (6 bases). The CDR3 has 17 residues. The germline V gene encodes CDR1 MGHRA and CDR2 YSYEKL. V was shortened by 0 bases and J by 3 bases, with 16 bases between the two germline ends. The CDR3 DNA reads TGCGCCAGCAGCCAAGAGTCCGGACAGTTAGGGACAGATACGCAGTATTTT. This encodes CASSQESGQLGTDTQYF.

The genes are TRBV2 and TRBJ2-5, with 7 nucleotides matching TRBD1. Germline V CDR1 and CDR2: SNHLY, FYNNEI. Trimming cost V 10 bases and J 4 bases; bases outside gene matches: 15. This CDR3 spans 15 amino acids. CDR3 bases: TGTGCCATCTTCAAACAGGGGCCTGGACGAGAGACCCAGTACTTC. Its protein product is CAIFKQGPGRETQYF.

The CDR3 DNA sequence: TGTGCCAGCATCGGGCTTAATATAGGGGACACCGGGGAGCTGTTTTTT. It is translated as CASIGLNIGDTGELFF. The rearrangement joins TRBV2 to TRBJ2-2, with D tentatively TRBD1 (5 bases). Germline-derived CDR1 and CDR2 are SNHLY and FYNNEI. V dropped 7 bases and J dropped 3 bases, with 18 bases sitting between them. The CDR3 is made up of 16 amino acids.

This chain joins TRBV11-2 and TRBJ2-7; 9 bases are shared with TRBD2. The germline V gene has CDR1 SGHAT and CDR2 FQNNGV. Trimming removed 4 bases from V and 6 bases from J; junction bases left unmatched: 10. The CDR3 totals 15 residues. In DNA form, the CDR3 reads TGTGCCAGCAGCTCCCGACTAGCGGAGGCCTGCGAGCAGTACTTC. This translates into CASSSRLAEACEQYF.

V gene TRBV7-2 combines with J gene TRBJ2-5, with no clear D. Deletions cut 1 base from V and 2 bases from J, with 14 bases between. This CDR3 spans 16 amino acids. CDR1 SGHTA and CDR2 FQGNSA come from the germline V gene. The CDR3 coding sequence is TGTGCCAGCAGCTTAGTCACCCACGACTGTCAAGAGACCCAGTACTTC. This gives the protein CASSLVTHDCQETQYF. The complete variable domain, with remaining parts taken from reference TRBV7-2 and TRBJ2-5, reads GAGVSQSPSNKVTEKGKDVELRCDPISGHTALYWYRQSLGQGLEFLIYFQGNSAPDKSGLPSDRFSAERTGGSVSTLTIQRTQQEDSAVYLCASSLVTHDCQETQYFGPGTRLLVL.

In its sample, this clone was seen once. The chain employs TRBV4-1 and TRBJ1-1; 10 bases are shared with TRBD1. Germline V gives CDR1 MGHRA, CDR2 YSYEKL. CDR3 length: 16 residues. The V gene end was trimmed by 0 bases and the J gene end by 4 bases; junction bases not matched to a gene: 5. CDR3: CASSQDWDRGGTEAFF. CDR3 nucleotide sequence: TGCGCCAGCAGCCAAGACTGGGACAGGGGAGGCACTGAAGCTTTCTTT.

CDR3 loop: CASTRLKSYEQYF. The CDR3 DNA reads TGTGCCAGCACCCGACTGAAGTCCTACGAGCAGTACTTC. The chain links TRBV28 to TRBJ2-7; D gene ambiguous. Trimming shortened V by 7 bases and J by 1 base, and 11 bases separated the two germline ends. This CDR3 comprises 13 residues. CDR1 is MDHEN and CDR2 is SYDVKM in the germline V gene.

This sequence joins TRBV18 and TRBJ2-4, with a weak D call TRBD1 (6 bases). Germline CDR1 is KGHSH and CDR2 is LQKENI. The CDR3 is 11 residues long. The V and J ends lost 4 bases and 13 bases respectively, with 11 bases between them. The DNA of the CDR3 is TGTGCCAGCTCACAGGACAGCATACAGTACTTC. Protein: CASSQDSIQYF.

The genes are TRBV7-6 and TRBJ2-7; D assignment may be TRBD1 or TRBD2 (5 bases each). Trimming removed 1 base from V and 2 bases from J, with 9 bases in between. There are 14 residues in the CDR3. Germline V gives CDR1 SGHVS, CDR2 FNYEAQ. The CDR3 loop reads CASSLDGDPYEQYF. In DNA form, the CDR3 reads TGTGCCAGCAGCTTAGATGGGGACCCCTACGAGCAGTACTTC.

V gene TRBV27 combines with J gene TRBJ1-4; D is possibly TRBD1 (6 bases). Trimming cost V 6 bases and J 8 bases, with 16 bases left between them. This CDR3 contains 14 residues. CDR1 MNHEY and CDR2 SMNVEV come from the germline V gene (reference sequence). This CDR3 is CASSQRAGVEKLFF. CDR3 nucleotide sequence: TGTGCCAGCAGCCAAAGGGCAGGGGTCGAAAAACTGTTTTTT.

This rearrangement joins TRBV6-1 to TRBJ2-1; perhaps TRBD2 as D (6 bases). The V end lost 6 bases, the J end lost 3 bases, and 15 bases lay between the germline ends. This CDR3 spans 15 amino acids. Germline values: CDR1 MNHNS, CDR2 SASEGT. CDR3 in DNA: TGTGCCAGCAGCCAAATAGCGGATATCTACAATGAGCAGTTCTTC. It yields the protein CASSQIADIYNEQFF.